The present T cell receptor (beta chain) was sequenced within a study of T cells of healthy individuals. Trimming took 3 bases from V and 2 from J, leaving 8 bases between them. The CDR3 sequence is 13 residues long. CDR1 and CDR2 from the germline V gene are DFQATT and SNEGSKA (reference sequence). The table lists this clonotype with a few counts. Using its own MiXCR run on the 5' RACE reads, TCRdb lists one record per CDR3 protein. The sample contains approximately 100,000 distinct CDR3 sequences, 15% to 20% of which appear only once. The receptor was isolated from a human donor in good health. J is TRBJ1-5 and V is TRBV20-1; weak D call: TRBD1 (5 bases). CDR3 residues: CSAREGRNQPQHF. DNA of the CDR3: TGCAGTGCTAGGGAGGGGCGCAATCAGCCCCAGCATTTT.